The clone carrying this T cell receptor (beta chain) has a single count. What it binds is not known. Here immunoSEQ multiplex PCR was the method, and the copy in TCRdb shows in-frame clones only, minus some. Of some 110,000 clones listed, roughly 84% are singletons. The data were obtained in a study of T cell responses to AZD1222 COVID-19 vaccine. General study findings and limits: Just 5 to 7 people given AZD1222 tested seropositive at baseline.

The CDR3 runs to 15 residues. The germline V gene encodes CDR1 MNHEY and CDR2 SMNVEV (reference sequence). V trimming: 4 bases; J trimming: 5 bases; junction bases outside the gene matches: 8. The chain recombines TRBV27 with TRBJ2-1, with TRBD1 matching 7 bases. Sequencing was performed on peripheral blood, taken on day 0 of AZD1222 vaccination. This TCR came from an adult in good health. The CDR3 nucleotides are TGTGCCAGCAGTTATCCCGGGACAGACCACAATGAGCAGTTCTTC. Encoded protein: CASSYPGTDHNEQFF.